Detailed here is one T cell receptor beta chain. Its antigen is as yet unknown. V lost 4 bases and J 2 bases, leaving 15 bases between the germline ends. CDR1 and CDR2 (germline): SGHTA, FQGNSA. CDR3 size: 17 residues. The sample comes from a study of response to subunit inactivated influenza vaccine. Study results and caveats: That few new T cells are recruited by each seasonal influenza vaccination was the authors' suggestion.

MiXCR, run by TCRdb on the RT-PCR reads, gives a single entry per CDR3 protein. The table lists over 800,000 distinct CDR3 sequences, about 20% of them singletons. The chain employs TRBV7-2 and TRBJ2-6; D unclear. The origin of this receptor is a man aged 50-59 years who received an inactivated influenza vaccine. The sequencing used PBMCs from blood, collected 5 days after vaccination. This CDR3 reads CASSSSLIITGANVLTF. CDR3 DNA: TGTGCCAGCAGCTCCTCCCTAATTATCACTGGGGCCAACGTCCTGACTTTC. The full variable domain, its missing parts supplied by reference TRBV7-2 and TRBJ2-6, is GAGVSQSPSNKVTEKGKDVELRCDPISGHTALYWYRQSLGQGLEFLIYFQGNSAPDKSGLPSDRFSAERTGGSVSTLTIQRTQQEDSAVYLCASSSSLIITGANVLTFGAGSRLTVL.